The rows below give T cell receptor beta chains drawn from one sample of a study of T-cell reconstitution after alpha-beta-depleted transplantation in children. TCRdb recomputed calls from the PCR reads with MiXCR, one row per CDR3 protein. The repertoire holds 530,000 or so distinct CDR3 sequences, with roughly 27% as singletons. Material: PBMCs, obtained before TCRalphabeta/CD19-depleted stem cell transplant. These receptors all stem from a boy less than two years old with Wiskott-Aldrich syndrome, due to receive a stem cell transplant. Each CDR3 is given with its conserved first and last residue. Fields, in order: clone size, J gene, D gene, V gene, CDR3 DNA, CDR3 protein. D genes are given only for firm matches. Size values are once, few and many counts, or a class for expanded clones, and some rows have none.

NA | TRBJ1-5 | NA | TRBV18 | TGTGCCAGCTCACCACAGGAGACCAATCAGCCCCAGCATTTT | CASSPQETNQPQHF
NA | TRBJ2-5 | NA | TRBV28 | TGTGCCAGCAGCTTACCCGAATCTAGAATCCGAGAGACCCAGTACTTC | CASSLPESRIRETQYF
NA | TRBJ1-5 | TRBD1 | TRBV19 | TGTGCCACAAACCCTACAGGGGGCAGGAATCAGCCCCAGCATTTT | CATNPTGGRNQPQHF
many | TRBJ2-3 | TRBD2 | TRBV7-6 | TGTGCCAGCAGCTTCTTCGGGGGAGGGTCCACAGATACGCAGTATTTT | CASSFFGGGSTDTQYF
NA | TRBJ2-7 | TRBD1 | TRBV28 | TGTGCCAGCAGCTACGGACAGGGAGAGGGAGAGCAGTACTTC | CASSYGQGEGEQYF
few | TRBJ2-2 | NA | TRBV5-1 | TGCGCCAGCAGCTTGAGGAGGGTAACGAACACCGGGGAGCTGTTTTTT | CASSLRRVTNTGELFF
few | TRBJ1-2 | TRBD1 | TRBV4-1 | TGCGCCAGCAGCCAAGTCGGGGACAGGGAGTTTGTCTACACCTTC | CASSQVGDREFVYTF
few | TRBJ2-1 | NA | TRBV29-1 | TGCAGCGTTGAAGAATCAGGGGCGCCTAAAAATGAGCAGTTCTTC | CSVEESGAPKNEQFF
NA | TRBJ2-5 | NA | TRBV5-1 | TGCGCCAGCAGCATGACTTGGGTACAAGAGACCCAGTACTTC | CASSMTWVQETQYF
NA | TRBJ2-3 | TRBD1 | TRBV29-1 | TGCAGCGTTGCAGGGGGTGGGACAGATACGCAGTATTTT | CSVAGGGTDTQYF
many | TRBJ2-3 | NA | TRBV5-1 | TGCGCCAGCAGCTTGAGGGGCTCCCCCACAGATACGCAGTATTTT | CASSLRGSPTDTQYF
NA | TRBJ2-5 | TRBD2 | TRBV7-6 | TGTGCCAGCAGCTTGATCAGCGGGAGAAGTGAGACCCAGTACTTC | CASSLISGRSETQYF
NA | TRBJ2-3 | NA | TRBV4-2 | TGTGCCAGCAGCCCTAATACGGATGGGACTCCCTCGGATACGCAGTATTTT | CASSPNTDGTPSDTQYF
NA | TRBJ2-7 | TRBD1 | TRBV15 | TGTGCCACCAGCAGAGTCGTCGGGACAGGGGTTGGCGAGCAGTACTTC | CATSRVVGTGVGEQYF
NA | TRBJ2-1 | TRBD2 | TRBV5-1 | TGCGCCACTTCCTATATAGCGGGAGAGTCCTACAATGAGCAGTTCTTC | CATSYIAGESYNEQFF
NA | TRBJ1-5 | NA | TRBV5-5 | TGTGCCAGCAGCTTGATTGGCGGGCAGGGACTTAATCAGCCCCAGCATTTT | CASSLIGGQGLNQPQHF
few | TRBJ1-1 | NA | TRBV10-1 | TGCGCCAGCAGTGATATCAGGGGCCTGAACACTGAAGCTTTCTTT | CASSDIRGLNTEAFF
few | TRBJ2-7 | TRBD2 | TRBV20-1 | TGCAGTGCTAGAAAGGGACTAGTGTTCTACGAGCAGTACTTC | CSARKGLVFYEQYF
NA | TRBJ2-7 | TRBD2 | TRBV2 | TGTGCCAGCAGTGAACATCCGGGAGGGTCTTACGAGCAGTACTTC | CASSEHPGGSYEQYF
NA | TRBJ2-6 | TRBD1 | TRBV12-3/TRBV12-4 | TGTGCCAAGGGGGACAGGGGGATCTCTGGGGCCAACGTCCTGACTTTC | CAKGDRGISGANVLTF
NA | TRBJ1-1 | NA | TRBV19 | TGTGCCAGTACCCTCACTCAGACAGCACCCTTCTCCGCTTTCTTT | CASTLTQTAPFSAFF
NA | TRBJ2-5 | NA | TRBV12-3/TRBV12-4 | TGTGCCAGCAGTCCTGAAGGGGCCCTGGGGGAGACCCAGTACTTC | CASSPEGALGETQYF
few | TRBJ2-7 | NA | TRBV21-1 | TGTGCCAGCAGCAAAGAGAGACAGGGGCACTACGAGCAGTACTTC | CASSKERQGHYEQYF
NA | TRBJ1-4 | NA | TRBV5-1 | TGCGCCAGCAGCTTGACTTCAACAACTAATGAAAAACTGTTTTTT | CASSLTSTTNEKLFF
few | TRBJ2-7 | TRBD1 | TRBV3-1 | TGTGCCAGCAGCCATTCCGGGACAGCCTACGAGCAGTACTTC | CASSHSGTAYEQYF
few | TRBJ2-7 | TRBD2 | TRBV6-1 | TGTGCCAGCAGTCGACAAGAGGGACTAGCGGCCTACGAGCAGTACTTC | CASSRQEGLAAYEQYF
few | TRBJ2-3 | TRBD2 | TRBV20-1 | TGCAGTGCCAGGACTAGCGGGAGGCTAACGCAGTATTTT | CSARTSGRLTQYF
NA | TRBJ2-1 | TRBD2 | TRBV5-1 | TGCGCCAGCAGCTGGACTAGCGGGATTGCCTACAATGAGCAGTTCTTC | CASSWTSGIAYNEQFF
NA | TRBJ2-1 | NA | TRBV20-1 | TGCAGTGCTAGCGGGAGTATCAGCGAGCAGTTCTTC | CSASGSISEQFF
NA | TRBJ2-2 | NA | TRBV12-3/TRBV12-4 | TGTGCCAGCAGTGCTCAGCCCACCGGGGAGCTGTTTTTT | CASSAQPTGELFF
NA | TRBJ2-3 | TRBD2 | TRBV5-1 | TGCGCCAGCAGCCCGGGACTAGCGGGAATGACTAGCACAGATACGCAGTATTTT | CASSPGLAGMTSTDTQYF
NA | TRBJ1-1 | NA | TRBV12-3/TRBV12-4 | TGTGCCAGCAGTTTAATTGGGAGGAAAGCTTTCTTT | CASSLIGRKAFF
few | TRBJ2-1 | TRBD2 | TRBV3-1 | TGTGCCAGCAGCCGACGGACTAGCGACAATGAGCAGTTCTTC | CASSRRTSDNEQFF
NA | TRBJ2-7 | TRBD2 | TRBV29-1 | TGCAGCGCCGCCGGACTAGCGGGAGTTGAGCAGTACTTC | CSAAGLAGVEQYF
few | TRBJ2-3 | TRBD1 | TRBV9 | TGTGCCAGCAGCGTGACAGGGGGCGATACAGATACGCAGTATTTT | CASSVTGGDTDTQYF
NA | TRBJ2-1 | TRBD2 | TRBV10-3 | TGTGCCATCACTAGCAGCGGGAGGTCGAGCTCCTACAATGAGCAGTTCTTC | CAITSSGRSSSYNEQFF
few | TRBJ2-2 | NA | TRBV12-3/TRBV12-4 | TGTGCCAGCAGTTTAGGTCTAATTGGAAACACCGGGGAGCTGTTTTTT | CASSLGLIGNTGELFF
NA | TRBJ2-5 | TRBD2 | TRBV6-2/TRBV6-3 | TGTGCCAGCAGTTACGGGATGCTAGCGGAGTCCTCCTGGTACTTC | CASSYGMLAESSWYF
NA | TRBJ2-1 | NA | TRBV5-1 | TGCGCCAGCAGCCTCGGACTTGATGCTATCCATGAGCAGTTCTTC | CASSLGLDAIHEQFF
NA | TRBJ2-3 | TRBD1 | TRBV27 | TGTGCCAGCAGTTTGCAGGGGGCAGATACGCAGTATTTT | CASSLQGADTQYF
NA | TRBJ1-2 | NA | TRBV28 | TGTGCCAGCAGTCCCCCGGACGACTACTATGGCTACACCTTC | CASSPPDDYYGYTF
few | TRBJ2-1 | NA | TRBV6-2/TRBV6-3 | TGTGCCAGCAGTTACCCGACCGGAACTCCTAGCCGCTCCGGGCGGATGGAGCAGTTCTTC | CASSYPTGTPSRSGRMEQFF
NA | TRBJ1-2 | NA | TRBV6-5 | TGTGCCAGCAGTTCTGAGGGAGGATTGGGCTATGGCTACACCTTC | CASSSEGGLGYGYTF
few | TRBJ1-4 | NA | TRBV11-2 | TGTGCCAGCAGACGGACCCCGGTTGAAAAACTGTTTTTT | CASRRTPVEKLFF
NA | TRBJ2-5 | TRBD2 | TRBV5-1 | TGCGCCAGCAAATTAGGACTAGCGGGAGATGGAGAGACCCAGTACTTC | CASKLGLAGDGETQYF
many | TRBJ2-3 | TRBD1 | TRBV5-1 | TGCGCCAGCAGCTGGGGACAGGGTAGCACAGATACGCAGTATTTT | CASSWGQGSTDTQYF
few | TRBJ2-7 | NA | TRBV10-3 | TGTGCCATCGGGGTAGGTTACGAGCAGTACTTC | CAIGVGYEQYF
NA | TRBJ2-5 | NA | TRBV3-1 | TGTGCCAGCAGCCTCCGGGCGGGGACCCAGTACTTC | CASSLRAGTQYF
once | TRBJ2-1 | NA | TRBV4-2 | TGTGCCAGCAGCCAAGAGCCCCGGGACCCCCGGGAGTTCTTC | CASSQEPRDPREFF
NA | TRBJ2-1 | TRBD1 | TRBV5-1 | TGCGCCAGCAGCTCCCGGGACAGGGGCGATGAGCAGTTCTTC | CASSSRDRGDEQFF
NA | TRBJ2-3 | TRBD2 | TRBV28 | TGTGCCAGCAGTTTTGCCGGGACTAGCGTTGCAGATACGCAGTATTTT | CASSFAGTSVADTQYF
few | TRBJ1-2 | NA | TRBV28 | TGTGCCAGCAGTCGGGACCTTGTCTATGGCTACACCTTC | CASSRDLVYGYTF
few | TRBJ1-2 | TRBD1 | TRBV25-1 | TGTGCCAGCAGTGACGATAGGACAGGGGTGCTCTATGGCTACACCTTC | CASSDDRTGVLYGYTF
NA | TRBJ2-1 | TRBD2 | TRBV19 | TGTGCCAGTAGCTACCGGACTAGCGGTGAGCAGTTCTTC | CASSYRTSGEQFF
NA | TRBJ2-1 | TRBD2 | TRBV29-1 | TGCAGCGTTGACCTCACTAGACTAGCGGGACTTAAGAATGAGCAGTTCTTC | CSVDLTRLAGLKNEQFF
NA | TRBJ2-2 | TRBD2 | TRBV7-8 | TGTGCCAGCAGCTTACTGACTAGCGGGAGCATTGTGCTCCGGGAGCTGTTTTTT | CASSLLTSGSIVLRELFF
few | TRBJ1-5 | NA | TRBV6-1 | TGTGCCAGCAGTGACCGACTGCCCGGTCAGCCCCAGCATTTT | CASSDRLPGQPQHF